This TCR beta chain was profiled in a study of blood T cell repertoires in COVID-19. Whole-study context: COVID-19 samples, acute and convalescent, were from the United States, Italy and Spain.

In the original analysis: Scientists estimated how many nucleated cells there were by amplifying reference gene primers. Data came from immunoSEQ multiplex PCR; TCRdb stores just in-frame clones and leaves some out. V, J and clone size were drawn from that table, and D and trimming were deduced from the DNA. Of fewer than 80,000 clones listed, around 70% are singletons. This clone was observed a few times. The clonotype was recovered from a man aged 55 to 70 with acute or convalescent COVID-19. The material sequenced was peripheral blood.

DNA for the CDR3: TGTGCCAGCAGCTTGTCAGGTTCAGAGACCCAGTACTTC. It codes for CASSLSGSETQYF. The rearrangement uses TRBV7-9 and TRBJ2-5; D not resolved. The V end was cut by 3 bases, the J end by 4 bases, with 9 bases between. Germline assignment: CDR1 SEHNR and CDR2 FQNEAQ (reference sequence). The CDR3 is made up of 13 amino acids.